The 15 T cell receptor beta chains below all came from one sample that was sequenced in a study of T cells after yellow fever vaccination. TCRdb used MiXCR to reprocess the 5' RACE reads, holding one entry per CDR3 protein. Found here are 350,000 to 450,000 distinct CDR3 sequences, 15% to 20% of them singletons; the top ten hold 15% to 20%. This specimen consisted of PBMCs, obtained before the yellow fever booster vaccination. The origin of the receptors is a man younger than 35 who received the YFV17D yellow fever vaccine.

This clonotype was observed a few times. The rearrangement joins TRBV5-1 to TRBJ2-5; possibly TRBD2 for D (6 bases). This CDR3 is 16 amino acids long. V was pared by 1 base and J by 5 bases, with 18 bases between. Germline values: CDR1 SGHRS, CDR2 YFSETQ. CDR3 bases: TGCGCCAGCAGCTTGTCGGGGGTTTCCAACTCGGAGACCCAGTACTTC. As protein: CASSLSGVSNSETQYF. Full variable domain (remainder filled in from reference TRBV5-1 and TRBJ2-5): KAGVTQTPRYLIKTRGQQVTLSCSPISGHRSVSWYQQTPGQGLQFLFEYFSETQRNKGNFPGRFSGRQFSNSRSEMNVSTLELGDSALYLCASSLSGVSNSETQYFGPGTRLLVL.

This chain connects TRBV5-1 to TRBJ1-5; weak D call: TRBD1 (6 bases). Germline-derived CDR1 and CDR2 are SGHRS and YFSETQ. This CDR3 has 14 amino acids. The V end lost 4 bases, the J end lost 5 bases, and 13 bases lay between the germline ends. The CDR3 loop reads CASSLEGDDQPQHF. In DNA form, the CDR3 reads TGCGCCAGCAGCCTGGAGGGGGACGATCAGCCCCAGCATTTT.

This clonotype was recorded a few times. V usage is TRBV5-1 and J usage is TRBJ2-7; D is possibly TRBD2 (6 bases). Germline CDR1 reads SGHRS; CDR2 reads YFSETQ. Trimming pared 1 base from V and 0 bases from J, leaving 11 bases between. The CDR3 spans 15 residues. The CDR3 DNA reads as TGCGCCAGCAGCTTGTTCGGGGGATCCTCCTACGAGCAGTACTTC. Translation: CASSLFGGSSYEQYF.

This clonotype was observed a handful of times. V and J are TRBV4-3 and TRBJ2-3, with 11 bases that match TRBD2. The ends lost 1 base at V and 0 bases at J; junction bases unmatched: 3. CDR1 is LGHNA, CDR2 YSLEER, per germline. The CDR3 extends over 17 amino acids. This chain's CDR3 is CASSQVASGGSTDTQYF. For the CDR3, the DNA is TGCGCCAGCAGCCAAGTGGCTAGCGGGGGGAGCACAGATACGCAGTATTTT.

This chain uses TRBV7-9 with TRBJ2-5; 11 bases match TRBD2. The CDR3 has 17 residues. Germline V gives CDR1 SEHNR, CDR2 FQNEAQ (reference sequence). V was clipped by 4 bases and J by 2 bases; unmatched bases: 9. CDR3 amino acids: CASSWGLAAYLQETQYF. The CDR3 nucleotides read TGTGCCAGCAGCTGGGGACTAGCGGCTTATCTTCAAGAGACCCAGTACTTC.

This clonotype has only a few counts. The CDR3 is CSARDGTGGIQYV. The CDR3 DNA reads as TGCAGTGCTAGAGACGGTACAGGGGGTATACAGTACGTC. This chain uses TRBV20-1 with TRBJ2-7; 8 positions agree with TRBD1. This CDR3 contains 13 residues. V lost 0 bases, J lost 10 bases, and 8 bases stayed unmatched. In germline, CDR1 is DFQATT, CDR2 SNEGSKA (reference sequence).

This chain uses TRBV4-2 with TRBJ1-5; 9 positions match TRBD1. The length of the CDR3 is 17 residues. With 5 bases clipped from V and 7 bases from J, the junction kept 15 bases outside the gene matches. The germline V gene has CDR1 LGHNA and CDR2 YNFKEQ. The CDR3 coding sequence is TGTGCCAGCAGCGACCTCACCTTCGGGACAGGGTTCCAGCCCCAGCATTTT. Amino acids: CASSDLTFGTGFQPQHF.

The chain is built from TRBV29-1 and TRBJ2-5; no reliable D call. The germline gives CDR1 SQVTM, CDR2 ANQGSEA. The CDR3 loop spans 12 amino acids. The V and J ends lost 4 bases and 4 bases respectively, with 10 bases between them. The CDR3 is CSVVYLPETQYF. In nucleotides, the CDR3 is TGCAGCGTTGTCTACCTACCAGAGACCCAGTACTTC.

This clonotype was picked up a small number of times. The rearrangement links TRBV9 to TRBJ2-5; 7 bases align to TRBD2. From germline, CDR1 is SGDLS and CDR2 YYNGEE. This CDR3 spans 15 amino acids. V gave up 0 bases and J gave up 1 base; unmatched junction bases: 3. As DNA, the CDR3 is TGTGCCAGCAGCGTAGGGACTAGTATCCAAGAGACCCAGTACTTC. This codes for CASSVGTSIQETQYF.

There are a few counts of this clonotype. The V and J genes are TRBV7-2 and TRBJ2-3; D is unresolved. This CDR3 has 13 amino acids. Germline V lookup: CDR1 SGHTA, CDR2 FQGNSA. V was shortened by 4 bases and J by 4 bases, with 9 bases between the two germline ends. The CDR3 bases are TGTGCCAGCAGCTCCACAAGTTCAGATACGCAGTATTTT. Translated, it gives CASSSTSSDTQYF.

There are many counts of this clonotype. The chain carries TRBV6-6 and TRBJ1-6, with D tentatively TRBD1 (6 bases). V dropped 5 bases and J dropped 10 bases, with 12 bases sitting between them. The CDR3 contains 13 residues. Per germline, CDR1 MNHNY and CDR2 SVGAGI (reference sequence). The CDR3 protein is CASSTTGISPLHF. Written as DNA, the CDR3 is TGTGCCAGCAGTACGACAGGTATCTCACCCCTCCACTTT.

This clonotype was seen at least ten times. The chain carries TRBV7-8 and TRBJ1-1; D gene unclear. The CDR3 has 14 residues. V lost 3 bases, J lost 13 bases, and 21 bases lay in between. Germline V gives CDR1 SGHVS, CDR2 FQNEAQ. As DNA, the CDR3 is TGTGCCAGCAGCTTCGAGTCGGGGTACATCGGGAGTTTCTTT. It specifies CASSFESGYIGSFF.

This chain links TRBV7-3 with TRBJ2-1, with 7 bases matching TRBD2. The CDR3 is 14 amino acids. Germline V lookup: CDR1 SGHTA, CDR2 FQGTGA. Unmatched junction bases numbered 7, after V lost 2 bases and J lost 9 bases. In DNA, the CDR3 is TGTGCCAGCAGCTTAGGGACTACCTTGGGTGAGCAGTTCTTC. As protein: CASSLGTTLGEQFF.

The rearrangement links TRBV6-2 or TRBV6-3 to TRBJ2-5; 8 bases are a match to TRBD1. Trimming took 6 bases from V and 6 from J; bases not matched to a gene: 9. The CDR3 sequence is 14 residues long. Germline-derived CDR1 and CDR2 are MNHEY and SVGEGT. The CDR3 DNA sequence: TGTGCCAGCAGACCAGTGGACAGGGAAAAGACCCAGTACTTC. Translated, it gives CASRPVDREKTQYF.

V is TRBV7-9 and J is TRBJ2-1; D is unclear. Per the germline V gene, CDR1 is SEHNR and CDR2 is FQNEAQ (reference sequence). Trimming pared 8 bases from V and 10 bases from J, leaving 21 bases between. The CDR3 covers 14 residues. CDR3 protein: CASGPSPNDGEQFF. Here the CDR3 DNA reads TGTGCCAGCGGTCCGTCCCCTAACGACGGGGAGCAGTTCTTC.